The 5 T cell receptor beta chains reported below all come from one sample, sequenced in a study of T cell responses to AZD1222 COVID-19 vaccine. Profiled with immunoSEQ multiplex PCR; TCRdb holds only in-frame clones, not every one. The sample shows approximately 76,000 clones, about 93% of them seen only once. The input for sequencing was peripheral blood, taken on day 0 of MenACWY control vaccination. Every receptor here comes from an adult in good health.

The count of this clone is one. The V call is TRBV4-1, the J call TRBJ1-1; 7 bases fit TRBD1. CDR3 size: 15 residues. With V trimmed by 1 base and J by 1 base, 3 bases remained unmatched. In germline, CDR1 is MGHRA, CDR2 YSYEKL. DNA of the CDR3: TGCGCCAGCAGCCAAGGGAACAGGGGGAACACTGAAGCTTTCTTT. It codes for CASSQGNRGNTEAFF.

The chain uses TRBV6-6 and TRBJ1-5; D unclear. V lost 2 bases, J lost 0 bases, and 11 bases lay in between. The germline CDR1 and CDR2 sequences are MNHNY and SVGAGI (reference sequence). This CDR3 has 16 residues. This chain's CDR3 is CASSYVSSISNQPQHF. As DNA, the CDR3 is TGTGCCAGCAGTTACGTTTCGAGCATTAGCAATCAGCCCCAGCATTTT.

The V gene is TRBV6-4, the J gene TRBJ1-1, with unresolved D. The CDR3 sequence is 12 residues long. The germline V and J ends were trimmed by 1 base and 8 bases, with 8 bases remaining between them. Germline loops: CDR1 MRHNA, CDR2 SNTAGT. The DNA for the CDR3 is TGTGCCAGCAGTGACTGGGAAGGAGAAGCTTTCTTT. It translates to CASSDWEGEAFF.

This rearrangement joins TRBV10-3 to TRBJ2-5; possibly TRBD1 for D (6 bases). The CDR3 sequence is 17 residues long. V lost 2 bases and J lost 5, with 21 bases in between. Germline V gives CDR1 ENHRY, CDR2 SYGVKD. CDR3 residues: CAISEAARAGTRETQYF. As DNA, the CDR3 is TGTGCCATCAGTGAGGCCGCTCGAGCAGGGACAAGGGAGACCCAGTACTTC.

The sample holds one count of this clone. The V gene is TRBV5-1, the J gene TRBJ1-1; D is unclear. Germline CDR1 reads SGHRS; CDR2 reads YFSETQ. With 5 bases removed from V and 7 bases from J, the gap between germline ends came to 21 bases. CDR3 size: 15 residues. The CDR3 reads CASRRTDSDRGEAFF. In nucleotides, the CDR3 is TGCGCCAGCAGAAGGACGGACTCGGATCGAGGTGAAGCTTTCTTT.